A single sample is the source of the 25 T cell receptor beta chains below, sequenced in a study of graft-versus-host responses after intestinal transplantation (dated by TCRdb to 2020 to 2023). The library was generated by the immunoSEQ multiplex PCR assay. Not all clones reach the TCRdb copy of this immuneACCESS table, which keeps in-frame sequences only. Checked studies attribute under half of the gap to unresolved V genes and leave the rest unexplained. The sample yields 110,000 to 150,000 clones; around 90% were counted once. The top ten clones comprise roughly 0.19% of the sample. These receptors have no known antigen. The sample's time point label is to be understood as: cells obtained before transplantation from donor or recipient. The material was unstimulated CD4+ T cells sorted from spleen or lymph node cells, obtained before intestinal transplant. Receptors originate from a human donor who received an intestinal transplant.

This chain joins TRBV10-1 and TRBJ2-3; the match to TRBD1 covers 10 bases. CDR3 length: 14 residues. The V gene end was trimmed by 7 bases and the J gene end by 4 bases; junction bases not matched to a gene: 5. Germline loops: CDR1 WNHNN, CDR2 SYGVQD (reference sequence). The CDR3 here is CASNTGQGADTQYF. In DNA form, the CDR3 reads TGCGCCAGCAACACTGGACAGGGGGCAGATACGCAGTATTTT.

The gene calls are TRBV6-5 and TRBJ2-7; no clear D. Germline-derived CDR1 and CDR2 are MNHEY and SVGAGI. V gave up 2 bases and J gave up 0 bases, with 5 bases separating them. CDR3 length: 13 residues. The CDR3 here is CASSYPDSYEQYF. CDR3 nucleotides: TGTGCCAGCAGTTACCCGGACTCCTACGAGCAGTACTTC.

The chain links TRBV19 to TRBJ2-7, with 12 bases identical to TRBD2. The CDR3 loop spans 15 amino acids. Losses at the gene ends were 7 bases for V and 2 bases for J; bases not matched to a gene: 6. Germline V CDR1 and CDR2: LNHDA, SQIVND (reference sequence). CDR3 in amino acids: CASKMGLAGTYEQYF. As DNA, the CDR3 is TGTGCCAGTAAGATGGGACTAGCGGGTACCTACGAGCAGTACTTC.

The V and J genes are TRBV11-2 and TRBJ1-4; no clear D. The germline V gene encodes CDR1 SGHAT and CDR2 FQNNGV. This CDR3 has 14 residues. V lost 2 bases, J lost 5 bases, and 9 bases lay in between. The CDR3 spells CASSLRTDNEKLFF. In DNA, the CDR3 is TGTGCCAGCAGCTTAAGGACCGACAATGAAAAACTGTTTTTT. The entire variable domain, with the rest obtained from reference TRBV11-2 and TRBJ1-4, is as follows: EAGVAQSPRYKIIEKRQSVAFWCNPISGHATLYWYQQILGQGPKLLIQFQNNGVVDDSQLPKDRFSAERLKGVDSTLKIQPAKLEDSAVYLCASSLRTDNEKLFFGSGTQLSVL.

CDR3 amino acids: CASSQSHYEQYF. The DNA for the CDR3 is TGCGCCAGCAGTCAATCCCATTACGAGCAGTACTTC. The V and J genes are TRBV23-1 and TRBJ2-7; D uncertain. TRBV23-1 falls under the ORF class, with uncertain function. The CDR3 consists of 12 residues. V lost 0 bases and J lost 4, with 4 bases in between.

This clone was seen just once. The J gene is TRBJ2-1, the V gene TRBV18; 10 bases are a match to TRBD2. The CDR3 covers 20 residues. From germline, CDR1 is KGHSH and CDR2 LQKENI. V lost 5 bases, J lost 3 bases, and 19 bases stayed unmatched. As DNA, the CDR3 is TGTGCCAGCTCAATTCTAGCGGGAGATATCCAGATGAGAAACTACAATGAGCAGTTCTTC. Protein product: CASSILAGDIQMRNYNEQFF.

V usage is TRBV28 and J usage is TRBJ1-2; no firm D call. This CDR3 region has 12 residues. Germline V lookup: CDR1 MDHEN, CDR2 SYDVKM. Trimming cost V 3 bases and J 8 bases, with 10 bases left between them. CDR3 nucleotides: TGTGCCAGCAGTTTGGACCTGGGAGGCTACACCTTC. It encodes CASSLDLGGYTF.

The genes are TRBV20-1 and TRBJ2-7, with D possibly being TRBD1 (5 bases). The CDR3 is 10 amino acids. From germline, CDR1 is DFQATT and CDR2 SNEGSKA (reference sequence). CDR3 sequence (DNA): TGCAGAGGGGACTCCTACGAGCAGTACTTC. Its translation is CRGDSYEQYF.

The genes are TRBV7-9 and TRBJ1-4; D is perhaps TRBD1 (5 bases). V lost 1 base and J lost 15, with 15 bases in between. Germline-derived CDR1 and CDR2 are SEHNR and FQNEAQ (reference sequence). There are 13 residues in the CDR3. The CDR3: CASSLVPGPGVFF. CDR3 nucleotide sequence: TGTGCCAGCAGCTTAGTTCCGGGCCCGGGGGTGTTTTTT. The full variable domain, in which reference TRBV7-9 and TRBJ1-4 provide the parts outside the CDR3, is DTGVSQNPRHKITKRGQNVTFRCDPISEHNRLYWYRQTLGQGPEFLTYFQNEAQLEKSRLLSDRFSAERPKGSFSTLEIQRTEQGDSAMYLCASSLVPGPGVFFGSGTQLSVL.

The V call is TRBV28, the J call TRBJ2-7; D gene unclear. The CDR3 has 13 amino acids. Germline V lookup: CDR1 MDHEN, CDR2 SYDVKM. V was pared by 7 bases and J by 5 bases, with 15 bases between. CDR3 sequence reads: CASNPGSHHEQYF. CDR3 bases: TGTGCCAGCAATCCAGGCTCCCACCACGAGCAGTACTTC.

The V call is TRBV28, the J call TRBJ1-5; 8 positions agree with TRBD1. After removal of 5 bases from V and 7 bases from J, the junction contained 13 bases not matched to a gene. The CDR3 covers 16 residues. CDR1 is MDHEN and CDR2 is SYDVKM in the germline V gene. The CDR3 here is CASSPPTGQGGQPQHF. Written as DNA, the CDR3 is TGTGCCAGCAGTCCCCCGACCGGACAGGGAGGGCAGCCCCAGCATTTT.

This clone was detected once. The rearrangement joins TRBV30 to TRBJ2-7; 7 bases line up with TRBD2. CDR3 length: 13 amino acids. Germline V CDR1 and CDR2: GTSNPN, SVGIG (reference sequence). Trimming cost V 2 bases and J 6 bases; bases outside gene matches: 7. In nucleotides, the CDR3 is TGTGCCTGGAGTTCCCGGACTAGTCCCGAGCAGTACTTC. The encoded protein is CAWSSRTSPEQYF.

The chain carries TRBV28 and TRBJ2-6; the D is unclear. Germline V lookup: CDR1 MDHEN, CDR2 SYDVKM. This CDR3 is 14 amino acids long. V lost 3 bases and J 0 bases, leaving 3 bases between the germline ends. CDR3 coding DNA: TGTGCCAGCAGTTTGTTCTCTGGGGCCAACGTCCTGACTTTC. This gives the protein CASSLFSGANVLTF.

The chain uses TRBV5-1 and TRBJ2-7, with 7 bases aligning to TRBD1. The CDR3 consists of 16 residues. The germline CDR1 and CDR2 sequences are SGHRS and YFSETQ. Trimming at V came to 4 bases and at J to 5 bases, leaving 15 bases not matched to a gene. The DNA of the CDR3 is TGCGCCAGCAGCGTAACTCGTCCGGGACAGAACAACGAGCAGTACTTC. It is translated as CASSVTRPGQNNEQYF.

This clone was counted a few times. The rearrangement uses TRBV28 and TRBJ2-1; 7 nucleotides agree with TRBD1. V gave up 6 bases and J gave up 6 bases; unmatched junction bases: 8. This CDR3 comprises 14 residues. Germline V CDR1 and CDR2: MDHEN, SYDVKM. This CDR3 is CASSLTDRANEQFF. DNA of the CDR3: TGTGCCAGCAGCCTGACAGACAGGGCCAATGAGCAGTTCTTC.

This chain connects TRBV7-2 to TRBJ1-2; 8 bases are shared with TRBD1. With 5 bases clipped from V and 3 bases from J, the junction kept 5 bases outside the gene matches. CDR1 is SGHTA and CDR2 is FQGNSA in the germline V gene. The CDR3 contains 14 residues. CDR3 amino acids: CASSPRTGYYGYTF. The CDR3 coding sequence is TGTGCCAGCAGCCCCCGGACAGGGTACTATGGCTACACCTTC.

This rearrangement joins TRBV7-3 to TRBJ2-1, with D perhaps matching TRBD2 (5 bases). Trimming took 8 bases from V and 6 from J, leaving 14 bases between them. The CDR3 runs to 13 residues. Germline V gene lookup returns CDR1 SGHTA and CDR2 FQGTGA. The chain's CDR3 is CASSKRPSNEQFF. CDR3 sequence (DNA): TGTGCCAGCTCCAAGCGGCCCTCCAATGAGCAGTTCTTC.

V is TRBV5-8 and J is TRBJ2-7; no firm D call. The CDR3 is 15 residues long. Germline V lookup: CDR1 SGHTS, CDR2 YDEGEE. The V end lost 0 bases, the J end lost 2 bases, and 12 bases lay between the germline ends. The CDR3 nucleotides read TGTGCCAGCAGCTTGGTAGGGAATTCGGCCTACGAGCAGTACTTC. This gives the protein CASSLVGNSAYEQYF.

The chain joins TRBV15 to TRBJ1-5, with 12 nucleotides matching TRBD1. Germline loops: CDR1 LNHNV, CDR2 YYDKDF (reference sequence). Germline trimming cut 0 bases from V and 7 bases from J; bases unmatched to any gene: 1. CDR3 size: 15 residues. The CDR3 coding sequence is TGTGCCACCAGCAGAGATGGGACAGGGGGCCAGCCCCAGCATTTT. This translates into CATSRDGTGGQPQHF.

The chain couples TRBV1 to TRBJ2-3; TRBD2 is taken as the D call from the table, unchecked against the DNA. TRBV1 represents a pseudogene. CDR3 length equals 22 residues. Written as DNA, the CDR3 is TGCACCAGCAGCACCCCTACTAGGACTAGCGGGAGGTGGACCCCTAGCACAGATACGCAGTATTTT. Amino acid sequence: CTSSTPTRTSGRWTPSTDTQYF.

The V gene is TRBV7-9, the J gene TRBJ2-5; no clear D. CDR3 length: 14 residues. Trimming took off 0 bases at V and 5 bases at J, with 10 bases between the two ends. Germline CDR1 reads SEHNR; CDR2 reads FQNEAQ (reference sequence). DNA of the CDR3: TGTGCCAGCAGCTTAGCGCCGTCCGGGGAGACCCAGTACTTC. Protein: CASSLAPSGETQYF.

The chain employs TRBV4-3 and TRBJ2-5; 11 bases map to TRBD2. The tail of the sequence fits TRBJ2-7 better, so the J call may be wrong. Looked up from germline, CDR1 is LGHNA and CDR2 is YSLEER. The CDR3 runs 19 residues. This CDR3 is CASSQDEGSGRDSSYEQYF. CDR3 sequence (DNA): TGCGCCAGCAGCCAAGATGAGGGTAGCGGGAGGGACAGCTCCTACGAGCAGTACTTC.

The V and J genes are TRBV6-1 and TRBJ2-3, with D possibly being TRBD2 (6 bases). CDR1 and CDR2 from the germline V gene are MNHNS and SASEGT. This CDR3 has 15 amino acids. Between the trimmed V and J ends, which lost 10 bases and 2 bases, there was a span of 19 bases. CDR3 DNA: TGTGCCACCTCCCCGGACTACGCTACCACAGATACGCAGTATTTT. Its protein is CATSPDYATTDTQYF.

The rearrangement uses TRBV4-2 and TRBJ2-1; 10 bases agree with TRBD2. The CDR3 length is 15 residues. V lost 7 bases to trimming and J lost 5 bases; unmatched junction nucleotides: 8. Germline-derived CDR1 and CDR2 are LGHNA and YNFKEQ. The CDR3 region has the DNA TGTGCCAGCAAGGCTAGCGGGAGTAGGCACAATGAGCAGTTCTTC. This codes for CASKASGSRHNEQFF.

The rearrangement joins TRBV7-8 to TRBJ1-3; weak D call: TRBD1 (5 bases). The CDR3 covers 14 residues. Germline V gene lookup returns CDR1 SGHVS and CDR2 FQNEAQ. Trimming removed 6 bases at V and 2 bases at J, with 11 bases between. The CDR3 here is CASRRRGAGNTIYF. CDR3 nucleotides: TGTGCCAGCAGACGTAGAGGGGCTGGAAACACCATATATTTT.